This T cell receptor beta chain was found in a study of blood T cell repertoires in COVID-19. Background on the study: Researchers got acute and convalescent COVID-19 samples from the United States, Italy and Spain. Sources were T cells, B-cell-depleted T cells, or PBMCs; the material itself was cDNA or gDNA.

The CDR3 is made up of 15 amino acids. The germline V gene has CDR1 SEHNR and CDR2 FQNEAQ (reference sequence). V lost 4 bases and J 4 bases, leaving 11 bases between the germline ends. In the original processing: Researchers report that nucleated cell counts were estimated from reference gene primer amplification. Sequencing used immunoSEQ multiplex PCR; TCRdb keeps in-frame clones, though not all of them. For V, J and clone size, that table is used; D and trimming come from the DNA. The sample lists 120,000 or so clones; 75% to 80% were seen once. The sample comprised peripheral blood. The J gene is TRBJ1-6, the V gene TRBV7-9; D possibly corresponds to TRBD1 (5 bases). The receptor was isolated from a human donor in a cohort sampled during active COVID-19. CDR3 nucleotides: TGTGCCAGCAGCTCGACCGACAGTTATAATTCACCCCTCCACTTT. Its translation is CASSSTDSYNSPLHF.